The 15 T cell receptor beta chains given below trace back to one sample, sequenced in a study of blood T cell repertoires in COVID-19. The assay was immunoSEQ multiplex PCR, and TCRdb's table has in-frame clones only and misses some. The table lists approximately 150,000 clones, approximately 83% of them singletons. The source material was PBMCs or T cells enriched from blood (not recorded which). Receptors originate from a man aged 65 to 85 who had been exposed to COVID-19.

The CDR3 bases are TGCGCCAGCAGCCAAGAATTAGGGCGGGGGGGCAGAACAGATACGCAGTATTTT. Its protein product is CASSQELGRGGRTDTQYF. V and J are TRBV4-1 and TRBJ2-3; 9 positions agree with TRBD2. CDR1 and CDR2 from the germline V gene are MGHRA and YSYEKL. The CDR3 runs 18 residues. With V trimmed by 0 bases and J by 3 bases, 10 bases remained unmatched.

The chain recombines TRBV19 with TRBJ2-7, with D tentatively TRBD1 (6 bases). CDR1 is LNHDA and CDR2 is SQIVND in the germline V gene (reference sequence). The CDR3 length is 14 residues. Trimming left V 6 bases short and J 0 bases short, with 12 bases between. As DNA, the CDR3 is TGTGCCAGTAGGGAGCAGGGGCCCTCCTACGAGCAGTACTTC. This sequence encodes CASREQGPSYEQYF.

The CDR3 protein is CAIRRTSGGGNEPGEQYF. The CDR3 DNA reads TGTGCCATCAGACGGACTAGCGGGGGGGGGAACGAGCCGGGAGAGCAGTACTTC. The rearrangement uses TRBV10-3 and TRBJ2-7; 15 bases line up with TRBD2. Germline CDR1 is ENHRY and CDR2 is SYGVKD. Trimming took 6 bases from V and 7 from J; bases not matched to a gene: 16. The CDR3 loop spans 18 amino acids.

This chain uses TRBV12-3 or TRBV12-4 with TRBJ1-4; D is unclear. V gave up 8 bases and J gave up 12 bases, with 16 bases separating them. CDR3 length equals 12 residues. Here the CDR3 reads CASSFVGSELFF. CDR3 bases: TGTGCCAGCTCTTTTGTCGGGTCCGAACTGTTTTTT.

The V gene is TRBV7-8, the J gene TRBJ1-2; maybe TRBD1 (5 bases). The CDR3 is 15 amino acids. Germline assignment: CDR1 SGHVS and CDR2 FQNEAQ. Trimming shortened V by 1 base and J by 5 bases, and 14 bases separated the two germline ends. DNA of the CDR3: TGTGCCAGCAGCTTAGTCGTGAAGGGGAGGTATGGCTACACCTTC. Amino acid sequence: CASSLVVKGRYGYTF.

The chain recombines TRBV5-1 with TRBJ2-2, with 7 bases identical to TRBD2. This CDR3 comprises 14 residues. Germline loops: CDR1 SGHRS, CDR2 YFSETQ. Trimming at V came to 0 bases and at J to 7 bases, leaving 3 bases not matched to a gene. The CDR3 loop reads CASSLVREVGELFF. The CDR3 nucleotides read TGCGCCAGCAGCTTGGTCCGGGAGGTCGGGGAGCTGTTTTTT.

The chain couples TRBV9 to TRBJ1-6; D is unresolved. Germline V CDR1 and CDR2: SGDLS, YYNGEE. There are 14 residues in the CDR3. Trimming took off 0 bases at V and 5 bases at J, with 6 bases between the two ends. The CDR3 DNA follows: TGTGCCAGCAGCGTAGATTACAATAATTCACCCCTCCACTTT. Translating it yields CASSVDYNNSPLHF.

V and J are TRBV11-2 and TRBJ2-5; D gene unclear. Trimming cost V 3 bases and J 7 bases, with 15 bases left between them. The CDR3 is 14 amino acids. Germline lookup yields CDR1 SGHAT and CDR2 FQNNGV. The CDR3, as DNA: TGTGCCAGCAGCTTGTCGCTAGACTTGGCGACCCAGTACTTC. Protein product: CASSLSLDLATQYF.

V and J are TRBV4-1 and TRBJ1-3, with no clear D. The CDR3 consists of 15 residues. CDR1 and CDR2 (germline): MGHRA, YSYEKL. Trimming removed 4 bases at V and 6 bases at J, with 16 bases between. The CDR3 DNA sequence: TGCGCCAGCAGCCCGGGTGTTGGCCGCTCAAACACCATATATTTT. It specifies CASSPGVGRSNTIYF.

The chain recombines TRBV18 with TRBJ2-5; D gene unclear. The CDR3 spans 14 residues. The germline V gene has CDR1 KGHSH and CDR2 LQKENI. V was clipped by 1 base and J by 5 bases, with 11 bases between them. CDR3 nucleotides: TGTGCCAGCTCACCACGTGGTTCCGAGGAGACCCAGTACTTC. It codes for CASSPRGSEETQYF.

This clone appeared a few times. The gene calls are TRBV7-9 and TRBJ1-3; 7 bases line up with TRBD1. The germline gives CDR1 SEHNR, CDR2 FQNEAQ (reference sequence). Unmatched junction bases numbered 1, after V lost 3 bases and J lost 2 bases. CDR3 length equals 14 residues. CDR3 coding DNA: TGTGCCAGCAGCTTTGACAGGGCTGGAAACACCATATATTTT. Translating it yields CASSFDRAGNTIYF. Based on the CDR3 plus reference TRBV7-9 and TRBJ1-3, the full variable domain is DTGVSQNPRHKITKRGQNVTFRCDPISEHNRLYWYRQTLGQGPEFLTYFQNEAQLEKSRLLSDRFSAERPKGSFSTLEIQRTEQGDSAMYLCASSFDRAGNTIYFGEGSWLTVV.

The rearrangement joins TRBV7-9 to TRBJ2-3, with TRBD1 matching over 9 bases. Germline CDR1 and CDR2: SEHNR and FQNEAQ (reference sequence). This CDR3 comprises 14 residues. The V and J ends lost 4 bases and 4 bases, in that order; junction bases with no gene match: 3. The CDR3 is CASSSGQGSDTQYF. CDR3 in DNA: TGTGCCAGCAGCTCCGGACAGGGGTCAGATACGCAGTATTTT.

V and J are TRBV9 and TRBJ2-6; D remains unclear. Germline V gives CDR1 SGDLS, CDR2 YYNGEE. This CDR3 spans 17 amino acids. The V and J ends lost 0 bases and 1 base respectively, with 11 bases between them. CDR3 in DNA: TGTGCCAGCAGCGTAGCCTCGACACATTCTGGGGCCAACGTCCTGACTTTC. It translates to CASSVASTHSGANVLTF.

The V call is TRBV7-2, the J call TRBJ2-1, with 8 positions matching TRBD2. The CDR3 covers 15 residues. Germline loops: CDR1 SGHTA, CDR2 FQGNSA. Losses at the gene ends were 0 bases for V and 2 bases for J; bases not matched to a gene: 0. The DNA of the CDR3 is TGTGCCAGCAGCTTAGCTAGCGGGACCTACAATGAGCAGTTCTTC. This encodes CASSLASGTYNEQFF.

This chain uses TRBV19 with TRBJ1-2; D perhaps matches TRBD1 (6 bases). Trimming left V 3 bases short and J 6 bases short, with 8 bases between. The V gene's germline CDR1 is LNHDA and CDR2 SQIVND (reference sequence). The CDR3 runs 12 residues. CDR3 residues: CASSMNRDGYTF. The CDR3 nucleotides are TGTGCCAGTAGTATGAACAGGGATGGCTACACCTTC. The whole variable domain, filled in from reference TRBV19 and TRBJ1-2, reads DGGITQSPKYLFRKEGQNVTLSCEQNLNHDAMYWYRQDPGQGLRLIYYSQIVNDFQKGDIAEGYSVSREKKESFPLTVTSAQKNPTAFYLCASSMNRDGYTFGSGTRLTVV.